The T cell receptor (beta chain) under discussion was sequenced for a study of T cells in Graves' hyperthyroidism and ophthalmopathy. Template material for amplifying TCR beta CDR3 regions consisted of RNA transcripts. During a first-round RT-PCR of the TCR CDR3, the HTBI primer set was used. TCRdb ran MiXCR on the multiplex PCR reads and lists one entry per CDR3 protein. This sample has under 300,000 distinct CDR3 sequences, with less than 15% found just once. Germline CDR1 and CDR2: SGHTA and FQGNSA. V lost 1 base and J lost 3, with 12 bases in between. The CDR3 sequence is 15 residues long. This clonotype was detected ten times or more. No antigen is known for it. The study enrolled patients aged 18 to 65 with newly diagnosed hyperthyroidism of under 2 months' duration. Sample collection date corresponds to first hyperthyroidism diagnosis, prior to any ophthalmopathy symptoms. An approximately 9.4 ml volume of fresh peripheral blood provided the PBMCs.

Whole-study results and caveats: For ophthalmopathy, model prediction preceded onset by a median around 7 months.

The source is a middle-aged woman with Graves' hyperthyroidism that later progressed to Graves' ophthalmopathy. The sample was blood. V usage is TRBV7-2 and J usage is TRBJ2-5, with D hard to call. CDR3 nucleotides: TGTGCCAGCAGCTTAGTTCTTGTGGGTAAAGAGACCCAGTACTTC. Translating it yields CASSLVLVGKETQYF.